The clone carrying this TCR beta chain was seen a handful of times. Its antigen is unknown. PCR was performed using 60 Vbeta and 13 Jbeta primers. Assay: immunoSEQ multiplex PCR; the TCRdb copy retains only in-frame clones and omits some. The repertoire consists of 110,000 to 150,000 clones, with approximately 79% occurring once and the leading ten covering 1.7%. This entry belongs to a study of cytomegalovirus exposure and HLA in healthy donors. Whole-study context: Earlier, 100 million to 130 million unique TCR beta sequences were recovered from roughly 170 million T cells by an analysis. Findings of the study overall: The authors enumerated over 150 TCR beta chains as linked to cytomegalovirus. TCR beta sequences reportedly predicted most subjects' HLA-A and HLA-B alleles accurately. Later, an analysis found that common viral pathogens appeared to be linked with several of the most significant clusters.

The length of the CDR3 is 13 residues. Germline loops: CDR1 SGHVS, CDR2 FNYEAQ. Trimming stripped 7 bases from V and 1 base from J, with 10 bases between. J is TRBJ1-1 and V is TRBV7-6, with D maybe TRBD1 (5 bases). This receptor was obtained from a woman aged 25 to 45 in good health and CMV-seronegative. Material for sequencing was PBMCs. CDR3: CASTQGANTEAFF. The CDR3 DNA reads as TGTGCCAGCACTCAGGGTGCGAACACTGAAGCTTTCTTT.